This TCR beta chain is from a study of T-cell reconstitution after alpha-beta-depleted transplantation in children. This CDR3 has 14 residues. CDR1 is SGHTA, CDR2 FQGNSA, per germline. The V gene lost 6 bases and the J gene lost 4 bases, with 12 bases spanning the gap. The library targeted TCRbeta and was prepared with unique molecular identifiers. Via MiXCR, TCRdb re-called the PCR reads, giving one row per CDR3 protein. The sample includes around 380,000 distinct CDR3 sequences, under 13% of them seen just once. This rearrangement joins TRBV7-2 to TRBJ2-2; D is ambiguous. This TCR was recovered from a human donor who donated a stem cell graft to a child with acute myeloid leukemia. The material was PBMCs from the stem cell graft donor, obtained from the stem cell graft. The CDR3 nucleotides are TGTGCCAGCAGGTCCGGTTCTAGCACCGGGGAGCTGTTTTTT. It specifies CASRSGSSTGELFF.